The 7 T cell receptor beta chains listed next were all sequenced from one sample in a study of T-cell reconstitution after alpha-beta-depleted transplantation in children. The TCRbeta library incorporated unique molecular identifiers. A single record per CDR3 protein comes from TCRdb applying MiXCR to the PCR reads. Here the sample spans under 400,000 distinct CDR3 sequences, around 25% being singletons. This sample comprised PBMCs, mostly from graft donor cells, obtained 180 days after TCRalphabeta/CD19-depleted stem cell transplant. These receptors were taken from a male patient aged 5 to 17 who had a stem cell transplant for acute lymphoblastic leukemia, so the T cells may come from the graft donor.

This clonotype was found a few times. The chain employs TRBV7-8 and TRBJ2-1; a possible D gene is TRBD2 (6 bases). Germline lookup yields CDR1 SGHVS and CDR2 FQNEAQ. Between the trimmed V and J ends, which lost 6 bases and 7 bases, there was a span of 22 bases. CDR3 length: 16 residues. The CDR3 region is CASRANPGTDSNEQFF. The CDR3, as DNA: TGTGCCAGCAGAGCCAACCCCGGGACTGACTCAAATGAGCAGTTCTTC.

This clonotype was seen a handful of times. The chain employs TRBV5-1 and TRBJ2-1, with 9 bases lining up with TRBD2. From germline, CDR1 is SGHRS and CDR2 YFSETQ. This CDR3 region has 15 residues. The trim removed 0 bases at V and 12 bases at J, leaving 10 bases unmatched. Written as DNA, the CDR3 is TGCGCCAGCAGCTTGGCCGGGACTAGCTACGGGGTGCAGTTCTTC. Its translation is CASSLAGTSYGVQFF.

The chain has TRBV6-2 or TRBV6-3 and TRBJ2-2, with 8 bases lining up with TRBD1. Trimming removed 5 bases from V and 0 bases from J; junction bases left unmatched: 17. This CDR3 is 20 amino acids long. Germline loops: CDR1 MNHEY, CDR2 SVGEGT. CDR3 residues: CASSNSRTGTKFPNTGELFF. Here the CDR3 DNA reads TGTGCCAGCAGTAACAGTCGGACAGGGACCAAATTTCCGAACACCGGGGAGCTGTTTTTT.

V is TRBV10-3 and J is TRBJ1-2, with a possible D match to TRBD1 (6 bases). With 11 bases removed from V and 1 base from J, the gap between germline ends came to 23 bases. Germline V gene data show CDR1 as ENHRY and CDR2 as SYGVKD. This CDR3 comprises 16 residues. CDR3 nucleotides: TGTGCCGCCTCCTACTCCGGGACATCCAGTAACTATGGCTACACCTTC. Translating it yields CAASYSGTSSNYGYTF.

This clonotype has only a few counts. This chain connects TRBV4-1 to TRBJ2-7; 7 bases line up with TRBD2. Per germline, CDR1 MGHRA and CDR2 YSYEKL. V lost 3 bases, J lost 4 bases, and 6 bases stayed unmatched. The CDR3 covers 14 residues. In nucleotides, the CDR3 is TGCGCCAGCAGCCACGTGGGAGGGCGGTACGAGCAGTACTTC. The encoded protein is CASSHVGGRYEQYF.

The CDR3 DNA reads as TGTGCCATCAAAGAACCAGGGGCAGAGGGGCCCAGGGGCACTGAAGCTTTCTTT. It translates to CAIKEPGAEGPRGTEAFF. The V gene is TRBV10-3, the J gene TRBJ1-1; D is possibly TRBD1 (6 bases). Trimming cost V 7 bases and J 4 bases, with 28 bases left between them. Germline values: CDR1 ENHRY, CDR2 SYGVKD. The CDR3 is 18 amino acids.

This clonotype was counted only a few times. The rearrangement uses TRBV7-6 and TRBJ2-2; 8 positions match TRBD2. J lost 6 bases, V lost 2 bases, and 17 bases had no gene match. Germline V lookup: CDR1 SGHVS, CDR2 FNYEAQ. CDR3 length: 19 amino acids. In nucleotides, the CDR3 is TGTGCCAGCAGCTTAATGTTTGAAGCGGGAGTTCCGGAGGCCGGGGAGCTGTTTTTT. Amino acids: CASSLMFEAGVPEAGELFF.